These T cell receptor beta chains were read from a single sample in a study of regulatory T cells in long-lasting Graves disease. One entry per CDR3 protein, called by TCRdb with MiXCR from the multiplex PCR reads. The profile shows around 230,000 distinct CDR3 sequences, around 20% of them singletons. The source was peripheral blood mononuclear cells (PBMCs), collected at new diagnosis, from a patient treated with antithyroid drugs. These receptors originate from a female donor with Graves disease. CDR3s include the opening cysteine and the closing phenylalanine or tryptophan. The D gene is left open where the match is weak. A clone size is listed for some rows: how often the clone was seen (once, few, many), or a class if it is expanded.

clone_size,d_call,j_call,v_call,cdr3_aa,cdr3_nt
.,TRBD1,TRBJ2-3,TRBV20-1,CSAGPGTGVGDTQYF,TGCAGTGCTGGTCCCGGGACAGGGGTCGGAGATACGCAGTATTTT
many,TRBD1,TRBJ2-4,TRBV30,CAWSVPPQGVAKNIQYF,TGTGCCTGGAGTGTACCCCCCCAGGGGGTAGCCAAAAACATTCAGTACTTC
.,TRBD2,TRBJ2-1,TRBV2,CASSSGRAVTSEQFF,TGTGCCAGCAGCTCCGGGAGGGCCGTGACGAGTGAGCAGTTCTTC
many,TRBD1,TRBJ1-6,TRBV6-1,CASSVGQANNSPLHF,TGTGCCAGCAGTGTAGGACAGGCTAATAATTCACCCCTCCACTTT
many,.,TRBJ1-1,TRBV12-3/TRBV12-4,CASSPGEPLNTEAFF,TGTGCCAGCAGCCCGGGGGAACCTTTGAACACTGAAGCTTTCTTT
many,.,TRBJ1-4,TRBV30,CAWSAGGAGVEKLFF,TGTGCCTGGAGTGCCGGGGGCGCGGGAGTCGAAAAACTGTTTTTT
.,.,TRBJ2-1,TRBV11-2,CASSLGTLYNEQFF,TGTGCCAGCAGCTTGGGGACCCTATACAATGAGCAGTTCTTC
many,TRBD2,TRBJ2-2,TRBV10-2,CASREGTSTGELFF,TGCGCCAGCAGGGAGGGGACTAGCACCGGGGAGCTGTTTTTT
many,.,TRBJ2-7,TRBV20-1,CSVTADSSYEQYF,TGCAGTGTTACCGCGGACAGCTCCTACGAGCAGTACTTC
many,TRBD2,TRBJ2-3,TRBV6-1,CASRSTRLAGTTDTQYF,TGTGCCAGCAGGTCCACGAGACTAGCGGGGACCACAGATACGCAGTATTTT
many,TRBD1,TRBJ1-1,TRBV5-8,CASREQTGVTEAFF,TGTGCCAGCAGAGAACAAACAGGGGTCACTGAAGCTTTCTTT
many,.,TRBJ2-5,TRBV19,CASSRRDQETQYF,TGTGCCAGTAGTCGACGAGACCAAGAGACCCAGTACTTC
few,.,TRBJ1-2,TRBV20-1,CSARTGTNYGYTF,TGCAGTGCCCGCACAGGGACTAACTATGGCTACACCTTC
few,TRBD1,TRBJ1-3,TRBV7-2,CASSLDYQGVYTIYF,TGTGCCAGCAGCTTAGATTACCAGGGGGTATACACCATATATTTT
many,TRBD2,TRBJ2-7,TRBV27,CASSRVTSASYEQYF,TGTGCCAGCAGTCGAGTGACTAGCGCTTCCTACGAGCAGTACTTC
many,.,TRBJ2-6,TRBV11-2,CASSVHRDLSSGANVLTF,TGTGCCAGCAGCGTGCACAGGGACCTAAGCTCTGGGGCCAACGTCCTGACTTTC
many,.,TRBJ2-7,TRBV2,CASSLAQGSEQYF,TGTGCCAGCTCCCTTGCACAGGGATCCGAGCAGTACTTC
many,.,TRBJ2-6,TRBV11-2,CASSLLKNRVTNVLTF,TGTGCCAGCAGCTTACTTAAAAACAGGGTAACCAACGTCCTGACTTTC
.,TRBD1,TRBJ1-1,TRBV6-5,CASSSWTGRTEAFF,TGTGCCAGCAGTTCTTGGACAGGGCGGACTGAAGCTTTCTTT
many,TRBD2,TRBJ2-2,TRBV27,CASSKGGRKWAGELFF,TGTGCCAGCAGCAAAGGCGGGAGAAAGTGGGCCGGGGAGCTGTTTTTT